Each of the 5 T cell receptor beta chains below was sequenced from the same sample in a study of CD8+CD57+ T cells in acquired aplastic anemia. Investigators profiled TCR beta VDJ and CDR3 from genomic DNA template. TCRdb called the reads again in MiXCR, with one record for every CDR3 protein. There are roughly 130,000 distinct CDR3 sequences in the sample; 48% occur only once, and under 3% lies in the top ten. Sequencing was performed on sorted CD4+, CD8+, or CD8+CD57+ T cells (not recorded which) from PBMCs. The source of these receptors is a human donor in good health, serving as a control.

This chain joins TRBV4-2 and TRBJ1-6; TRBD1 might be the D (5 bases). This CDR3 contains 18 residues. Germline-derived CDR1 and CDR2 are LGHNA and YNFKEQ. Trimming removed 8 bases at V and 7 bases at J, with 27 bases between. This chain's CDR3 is CASGDPGLAGVANSPLHF. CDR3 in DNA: TGTGCCAGCGGCGACCCGGGACTAGCGGGGGTTGCCAATTCACCCCTCCACTTT.

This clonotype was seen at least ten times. CDR3 protein: CSALVGNTEAFF. The CDR3 coding sequence is TGCAGTGCTTTAGTTGGGAACACTGAAGCTTTCTTT. The gene calls are TRBV20-1 and TRBJ1-1; D gene unclear. CDR1 and CDR2 from the germline V gene are DFQATT and SNEGSKA (reference sequence). CDR3 length: 12 residues. With 5 bases removed from V and 1 base from J, the gap between germline ends came to 8 bases.

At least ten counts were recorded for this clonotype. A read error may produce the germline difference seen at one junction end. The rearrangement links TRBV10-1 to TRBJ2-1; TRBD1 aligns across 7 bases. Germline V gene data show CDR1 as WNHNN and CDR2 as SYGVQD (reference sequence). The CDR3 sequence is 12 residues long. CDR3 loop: CASSQDRERRNF. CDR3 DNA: TGCGCCAGCAGCCAAGACAGGGAAAGGCGCAATTTC.

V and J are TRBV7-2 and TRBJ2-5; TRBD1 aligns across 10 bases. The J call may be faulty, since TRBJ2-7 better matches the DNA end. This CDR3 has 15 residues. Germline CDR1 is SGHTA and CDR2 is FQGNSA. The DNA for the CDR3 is TGTGCCAGCAGCCCCCGGACAGGGGGAACCTACGAGCAGTACTTC. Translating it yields CASSPRTGGTYEQYF.

The CDR3 is CASIRQMNTEAFF. In DNA form, the CDR3 reads TGTGCCAGCATCAGGCAAATGAACACTGAAGCTTTCTTT. The J gene is TRBJ1-1, the V gene TRBV2, with D unclear. The V end lost 7 bases, the J end lost 0 bases, and 9 bases lay between the germline ends. The CDR3 extends over 13 amino acids. Germline CDR1 SNHLY, CDR2 FYNNEI.